This is a list of T cell receptor beta chains from one sample in a study of blood T cell repertoires in COVID-19. The assay was immunoSEQ multiplex PCR, and TCRdb's table has in-frame clones only and misses some. The data show fewer than 350,000 clones, with 88% seen just once and 2% to 2.5% held by the top ten. The specimen was PBMCs or T cells enriched from blood (not recorded which). These receptors were obtained from a woman aged 60-70 years in a cohort exposed to, infected with or recovered from COVID-19 (not recorded which). Each CDR3 is given with its conserved first and last residue. The D gene is left open where the match is weak. Size values are once, few and many counts, or a class for expanded clones, and some rows have none.

CDR3,DNA,V,J,D,size
CASSLGGGTEAFF,TGTGCCAGCAGTTTAGGGGGAGGTACTGAAGCTTTCTTT,TRBV12-3/TRBV12-4,TRBJ1-1,NA,NA
CASSPDRVAEAFF,TGCGCCAGCAGCCCGGACAGGGTAGCTGAAGCTTTCTTT,TRBV5-1,TRBJ1-1,TRBD1,NA
CASGLGRLNSPLHF,TGCGCCAGCGGGTTGGGGCGGCTAAATTCACCCCTCCACTTT,TRBV10-2,TRBJ1-6,NA,NA
CASSSTGGTAGELFF,TGTGCTAGCAGCTCGACAGGGGGGACGGCCGGGGAGCTGTTTTTT,TRBV7-7,TRBJ2-2,TRBD1,NA
CASSFGANTGELFF,TGTGCCAGCAGTTTTGGGGCTAACACCGGGGAGCTGTTTTTT,TRBV28,TRBJ2-2,NA,NA
CASSLYRGYNEQFF,TGTGCCAGCAGTTTATATAGAGGCTACAATGAGCAGTTCTTC,TRBV28,TRBJ2-1,NA,NA
CASRKGSTNEKLFF,TGTGCCAGCAGGAAGGGGTCAACTAATGAAAAACTGTTTTTT,TRBV2,TRBJ1-4,NA,NA
CASSQDPSGRGNEQFF,TGCGCCAGCAGCCAAGATCCCAGCGGGAGGGGGAATGAGCAGTTCTTC,TRBV4-1,TRBJ2-1,TRBD2,NA
CASSLLAGSYNEQFF,TGCGCCAGCAGCTTATTAGCGGGCTCCTACAATGAGCAGTTCTTC,TRBV5-1,TRBJ2-1,TRBD2,once
CASSIVAGADQPQHF,TGTGCCAGTAGTATAGTCGCGGGAGCAGATCAGCCCCAGCATTTT,TRBV19,TRBJ1-5,NA,NA
CASSHAVYGYTF,TGTGCCAGCAGCCATGCAGTCTATGGCTACACCTTC,TRBV4-2,TRBJ1-2,NA,NA
CASSSSTVYNEQFF,TGTGCCAGTAGTTCTTCGACAGTCTACAATGAGCAGTTCTTC,TRBV19,TRBJ2-1,NA,few
CASSRTGEGYGYTF,TGTGCCAGCAGCAGGACAGGGGAGGGCTATGGCTACACCTTC,TRBV6-5,TRBJ1-2,TRBD1,NA
CASSQPSRGDLTEAFF,TGCGCCAGCAGCCAACCCTCACGCGGGGATTTGACTGAAGCTTTCTTT,TRBV4-1,TRBJ1-1,NA,once
CASSSWGRGYNEQFF,TGTGCCAGCAGCTCGTGGGGGCGAGGGTACAATGAGCAGTTCTTC,TRBV7-9,TRBJ2-1,NA,NA
CASSVVESGRGDEQFF,TGTGCCAGCAGCGTAGTGGAGAGCGGGAGAGGCGATGAGCAGTTCTTC,TRBV9,TRBJ2-1,TRBD2,NA
CAWSESPTGANNYGYTF,TGTGCCTGGAGTGAAAGCCCTACAGGAGCCAATAACTATGGCTACACCTTC,TRBV30,TRBJ1-2,NA,NA
CASKVSGDTQYF,TGCGCCAGCAAGGTTAGCGGAGATACGCAGTATTTT,TRBV5-1,TRBJ2-3,NA,NA
CASSLVGQGAEGYTF,TGTGCCAGCAGCTTGGTAGGACAGGGGGCGGAGGGCTACACCTTC,TRBV5-5,TRBJ1-2,TRBD1,NA
CASSHWTVNTEAFF,TGTGCCAGCAGCCATTGGACAGTGAACACTGAAGCTTTCTTT,TRBV3-1/TRBV3-2,TRBJ1-1,NA,NA
CASSLMGLAGANTGELFF,TGTGCCAGCAGCTTAATGGGACTAGCGGGGGCTAACACCGGGGAGCTGTTTTTT,TRBV7-2,TRBJ2-2,TRBD2,NA
CAISIIGTGGNTEAFF,TGTGCCATCAGCATAATTGGGACAGGGGGGAACACTGAAGCTTTCTTT,TRBV10-3,TRBJ1-1,TRBD1,NA
CAWSVRLAGDYTDTQYF,TGTGCCTGGAGTGTACGGTTAGCGGGAGACTACACAGATACGCAGTATTTT,TRBV30,TRBJ2-3,TRBD2,NA
CASTRTGTSNYGYTF,TGTGCCAGCACTAGGACAGGGACGAGCAACTATGGCTACACCTTC,TRBV6-5,TRBJ1-2,TRBD1,NA
CASSHVSGSEYF,TGCGCCAGCAGCCATGTTAGCGGGAGCGAGTATTTT,TRBV4-1,TRBJ2-3,TRBD2,once
CASSPLRQYEQYF,TGTGCCAGCAGTCCCCTCCGACAGTACGAGCAGTACTTC,TRBV27,TRBJ2-7,NA,NA
CASSLDPPRAGGRTGELFF,TGTGCCAGCAGCTTAGACCCCCCCCGTGCGGGAGGAAGGACCGGGGAGCTGTTTTTT,TRBV7-2,TRBJ2-2,TRBD2,NA
CASTFRGSYEQYF,TGTGCCAGCACCTTCAGGGGTTCCTACGAGCAGTACTTC,TRBV27,TRBJ2-7,NA,NA
CASSATGLGTEAFF,TGCGCCAGCAGCGCAACAGGGTTGGGGACTGAAGCTTTCTTT,TRBV5-1,TRBJ1-1,NA,NA
CASSVSNKRTGADSYNEQFF,TGTGCCAGCAGCGTATCCAATAAACGAACAGGGGCCGACTCCTACAATGAGCAGTTCTTC,TRBV9,TRBJ2-1,TRBD1,NA
CASTSGGGHTEAFF,TGTGCCAGCACCTCAGGGGGCGGGCACACTGAAGCTTTCTTT,TRBV28,TRBJ1-1,TRBD1,once
CASRSGGAAYEQYF,TGTGCCAGCAGGTCAGGCGGGGCAGCCTACGAGCAGTACTTC,TRBV27,TRBJ2-7,NA,NA
CASSPQGDNQPQHF,TGCGCCAGCAGCCCACAGGGTGACAATCAGCCCCAGCATTTT,TRBV5-1,TRBJ1-5,NA,NA
CASTLQGALNNSPLHF,TGCGCCAGCACTCTCCAGGGTGCCCTCAATAATTCACCCCTCCACTTT,TRBV10-2,TRBJ1-6,NA,NA
CASKGERAGNIQYF,TGTGCCAGCAAGGGGGAGCGAGCTGGGAACATTCAGTACTTC,TRBV2,TRBJ2-4,NA,NA
CASSNGQGYTF,TGTGCCAGCAGCAATGGACAAGGCTACACCTTC,TRBV12-3/TRBV12-4,TRBJ1-2,NA,NA
CASRTGDYGYTF,TGTGCCAGTAGAACGGGTGACTATGGCTACACCTTC,TRBV19,TRBJ1-2,NA,few
CASRGPGETQYF,TGTGCCAGCAGGGGGCCCGGGGAGACCCAGTACTTC,TRBV18,TRBJ2-5,TRBD1,NA
CASSRRSTSGRAWETQYF,TGCGCCAGCAGCCGCCGCTCAACTAGCGGGAGGGCCTGGGAGACCCAGTACTTC,TRBV4-1,TRBJ2-5,TRBD2,few
CASSFRAGGGNNEQFF,TGTGCCAGCAGTTTCCGAGCGGGAGGGGGAAACAATGAGCAGTTCTTC,TRBV11-3,TRBJ2-1,TRBD2,NA
CASSGRGAYEQYF,TGTGCCAGCTCTGGACGGGGAGCCTACGAGCAGTACTTC,TRBV27,TRBJ2-7,NA,NA
CASSNTGQGYEQYF,TGTGCCAGCAGTAATACGGGACAGGGGTACGAGCAGTACTTC,TRBV2,TRBJ2-7,TRBD1,NA
CASSLGQGNTGELFF,TGTGCCAGCAGCCTCGGACAGGGGAACACCGGGGAGCTGTTTTTT,TRBV7-9,TRBJ2-2,TRBD1,NA
CASSVGVSPGELFF,TGCGCCAGCAGCGTCGGAGTCTCCCCCGGGGAGCTGTTTTTT,TRBV5-1,TRBJ2-2,NA,NA
CASSQPGLAGGPGEQFF,TGTGCCAGCAGCCAACCGGGACTAGCGGGAGGGCCGGGCGAGCAGTTCTTC,TRBV3-1/TRBV3-2,TRBJ2-1,TRBD2,once
CSVSGLAPNNNEQFF,TGCAGCGTATCCGGGTTAGCTCCTAATAACAATGAGCAGTTCTTC,TRBV29-1,TRBJ2-1,NA,few
CASSLVLRAQETQYF,TGCGCCAGCAGCTTGGTGTTGCGGGCGCAAGAGACCCAGTACTTC,TRBV5-1,TRBJ2-5,NA,NA
CASSIPSGGRSYNEQFF,TGTGCCAGCAGTATCCCCTCAGGCGGGAGATCTTACAATGAGCAGTTCTTC,TRBV27,TRBJ2-1,TRBD2,once
CASSPSGSNQPQHF,TGTGCCAGCTCACCAAGTGGCAGCAATCAGCCCCAGCATTTT,TRBV18,TRBJ1-5,NA,NA
CASSQGASGRTPFYNEQFF,TGTGCCAGCAGCCAAGGGGCTAGCGGGAGAACCCCCTTCTACAATGAGCAGTTCTTC,TRBV14,TRBJ2-1,TRBD2,NA